Listed below are T cell receptor beta chains from one sample, sequenced in a study of blood T cell repertoires in COVID-19. Profiled with immunoSEQ multiplex PCR; TCRdb holds only in-frame clones, not every one. The table records around 58,000 clones, just over 85% of them present only once. What was sequenced was peripheral blood. These receptors all come from a human donor in a cohort sampled during active COVID-19. The CDR3 runs from the conserved cysteine through the conserved F or W. A D gene is named only where the DNA matches it firmly. The size entry is marked missing in some rows and otherwise reads once, few, many or a size class.

V	size	J	D	CDR3	DNA
TRBV3-1/TRBV3-2	NA	TRBJ2-1	NA	CASSPRRRAQNNEQFF	TGTGCCAGCAGCCCCCGGAGAAGAGCCCAGAACAATGAGCAGTTCTTC
TRBV28	once	TRBJ2-1	NA	CASSLSQGAGVQFF	TGTGCCAGCAGTTTATCACAGGGTGCGGGGGTGCAGTTCTTC
TRBV7-9	NA	TRBJ2-6	NA	CASSFPRDFPLSGANVLTF	TGTGCCAGCAGCTTCCCCAGGGATTTTCCACTCTCTGGGGCCAACGTCCTGACTTTC
TRBV10-3	NA	TRBJ1-4	TRBD1	CAISPTGMGEKLFF	TGTGCCATCAGTCCGACAGGGATGGGAGAAAAACTGTTTTTT
TRBV11-2	NA	TRBJ2-1	NA	CASSLESSAPRNEQFF	TGTGCCAGCAGCTTAGAAAGCTCCGCTCCTAGGAATGAGCAGTTCTTC
TRBV7-8	few	TRBJ2-3	NA	CASSSGGDTQYF	TGTGCCAGCAGCTCTGGGGGGGATACGCAGTATTTT
TRBV6-5	few	TRBJ1-1	NA	CASSYLTGTKNTEAFF	TGTGCCAGCAGTTACTTGACAGGAACTAAGAACACTGAAGCTTTCTTT
TRBV5-6	NA	TRBJ2-1	TRBD2	CASSLRRTSGSSYVEQFF	TGTGCCAGCAGCTTGCGCAGGACTAGCGGGAGTTCTTATGTTGAGCAGTTCTTC
TRBV5-6	NA	TRBJ2-6	NA	CASSLAAAVGANVLTF	TGTGCCAGCAGCTTGGCCGCGGCAGTTGGGGCCAACGTCCTGACTTTC
TRBV28	NA	TRBJ2-7	TRBD2	CASSSGLAGFYEQYF	TGTGCCAGCAGCTCCGGACTAGCGGGCTTCTACGAGCAGTACTTC
TRBV5-1	NA	TRBJ2-5	NA	CASSQGGQAWETQYF	TGCGCCAGCAGTCAAGGGGGTCAGGCCTGGGAGACCCAGTACTTC
TRBV30	NA	TRBJ2-7	NA	CAWSRELSSYEQYF	TGTGCCTGGAGTAGAGAACTGTCTTCCTACGAGCAGTACTTC
TRBV29-1	NA	TRBJ2-1	TRBD1	CSVKDRRYNEQFF	TGCAGCGTGAAGGACAGGCGGTACAATGAGCAGTTCTTC
TRBV7-6	NA	TRBJ2-2	TRBD2	CASSPGGLSTGELFF	TGTGCCAGCAGCCCGGGGGGGTTGTCCACCGGGGAGCTGTTTTTT
TRBV27	NA	TRBJ2-5	TRBD2	CASREVGRVAGGKETQYF	TGTGCCAGCAGGGAAGTGGGGAGGGTGGCGGGGGGGAAGGAGACCCAGTACTTC
TRBV30	NA	TRBJ2-3	NA	CAWGLGLSYTDTQYF	TGTGCCTGGGGTCTAGGCCTTAGCTACACAGATACGCAGTATTTT
TRBV21-1	NA	TRBJ2-7	NA	CASSNCLDRGTYEQYF	TGTGCCAGCAGCAATTGCCTAGACAGGGGGACCTACGAGCAGTACTTC
TRBV18	NA	TRBJ2-2	NA	CASSPYSTGELFF	TGTGCCAGCTCACCGTACAGTACCGGGGAGCTGTTTTTT
TRBV6-5	NA	TRBJ1-2	NA	CASRRTESYGYTF	TGTGCCAGCAGGAGGACAGAAAGCTATGGCTACACCTTC
TRBV19	NA	TRBJ1-2	NA	CASSIATTVNYGYTF	TGTGCCAGTAGTATAGCCACGACAGTTAACTATGGCTACACCTTC
TRBV9	NA	TRBJ1-3	TRBD1	CASSEEGAGTVKGNTIYF	TGTGCCAGCAGCGAGGAAGGGGCCGGGACAGTTAAAGGAAACACCATATATTTT
TRBV7-8	NA	TRBJ1-2	TRBD1	CASSLGTGRYGYTF	TGTGCCAGCAGCTTAGGGACAGGGCGCTATGGCTACACCTTC
TRBV2	NA	TRBJ1-5	TRBD1	CATNRDRVDNQPQHF	TGTGCTACCAACCGGGACAGGGTGGACAATCAGCCCCAGCATTTT
TRBV6-1	NA	TRBJ1-5	NA	CASSEMRNQPQHF	TGTGCCAGCAGTGAAATGAGGAATCAGCCCCAGCATTTT
TRBV5-1	NA	TRBJ2-7	TRBD2	CASSPGLAGGEQYF	TGCGCCAGCAGCCCGGGACTAGCGGGCGGCGAGCAGTACTTC
TRBV11-2	NA	TRBJ2-7	TRBD2	CASSSTSGGGAYEQYF	TGTGCCAGCAGCTCAACTTCTGGCGGGGGGGCCTACGAGCAGTACTTC
TRBV6-1	NA	TRBJ1-1	NA	CASSERGHLQSNTEAFF	TGTGCCAGCAGTGAAAGGGGACACCTCCAATCGAACACTGAAGCTTTCTTT
TRBV7-2	NA	TRBJ2-3	TRBD2	CASSTSGYTDTQYF	TGTGCCAGCAGCACTAGCGGATACACAGATACGCAGTATTTT
TRBV7-2	NA	TRBJ1-2	TRBD1	CASSLARQGARGYTF	TGTGCCAGCAGCTTAGCGAGGCAGGGGGCTAGAGGCTACACCTTC
TRBV12-3/TRBV12-4	NA	TRBJ2-3	NA	CASSLRRTDTQYF	TGTGCCAGCAGTTTGCGGCGCACAGATACGCAGTATTTT
TRBV7-6	NA	TRBJ2-7	NA	CASSSQESYEQYF	TGTGCCAGCAGCTCGCAGGAATCCTACGAGCAGTACTTC
TRBV19	NA	TRBJ1-1	NA	CASSLQGLNTEAFF	TGTGCCAGTAGCTTACAGGGCCTGAACACTGAAGCTTTCTTT
TRBV27	once	TRBJ1-1	TRBD1	CASSKAGTGRRTEAFF	TGTGCCAGTTCAAAAGCCGGGACAGGGAGAAGGACTGAAGCTTTCTTT
TRBV6-6	NA	TRBJ2-7	NA	CASSYGVGEQYF	TGTGCCAGCAGTTACGGAGTTGGCGAGCAGTACTTC
TRBV7-2	NA	TRBJ2-3	NA	CASSVRGGDTQYF	TGTGCCAGCAGCGTGAGGGGGGGAGATACGCAGTATTTT
TRBV6-5	NA	TRBJ2-7	TRBD1	CASREGQGARYEQYF	TGTGCCAGCAGAGAGGGACAGGGGGCGCGGTACGAGCAGTACTTC
TRBV5-1	NA	TRBJ2-5	NA	CASSLASFGIRQETQYF	TGCGCCAGCAGCTTGGCAAGTTTCGGGATACGCCAAGAGACCCAGTACTTC
TRBV6-2/TRBV6-3	once	TRBJ2-3	TRBD2	CASSYRARGDTQYF	TGTGCCAGCAGTTACCGCGCGCGGGGGGATACGCAGTATTTT
TRBV18	NA	TRBJ1-4	NA	CASSPRAGRATNEKLFF	TGTGCCAGCTCACCACGGGCAGGGCGTGCAACTAATGAAAAACTGTTTTTT
TRBV5-1	NA	TRBJ2-2	NA	CASRREANTGELFF	TGCGCCAGCAGACGGGAAGCGAACACCGGGGAGCTGTTTTTT
TRBV6-6	NA	TRBJ2-3	TRBD2	CASSYSTSGGGVTQYF	TGTGCCAGCAGTTACTCGACTAGCGGGGGTGGAGTTACGCAGTATTTT
TRBV7-2	NA	TRBJ1-2	NA	CASSLARANNYGYTF	TGTGCCAGCAGCTTAGCGAGGGCGAACAACTATGGCTACACCTTC
TRBV19	NA	TRBJ2-3	TRBD1	CASSLGTGGRRDTQYF	TGTGCCAGTAGTCTAGGGACAGGAGGACGTAGAGATACGCAGTATTTT
TRBV5-8	NA	TRBJ1-5	TRBD1	CASSHRLGDRGLYQPQHF	TGTGCCAGCAGCCATCGCTTAGGGGACAGGGGGCTTTATCAGCCCCAGCATTTT
TRBV11-1	NA	TRBJ2-7	NA	CASSLTGYEQYF	TGTGCCAGCAGCCTAACAGGGTACGAGCAGTACTTC
TRBV7-6	NA	TRBJ2-7	TRBD2	CASSPILRILAGSSYEQYF	TGTGCCAGCAGCCCCATACTCAGAATACTAGCGGGGAGCTCCTACGAGCAGTACTTC
TRBV6-5	NA	TRBJ2-3	TRBD2	CASSRGLAVTDTQYF	TGTGCCAGCAGCCGGGGACTAGCGGTGACAGATACGCAGTATTTT
TRBV5-1	NA	TRBJ1-2	TRBD1	CASSWDSISGYTF	TGCGCCAGCAGCTGGGACAGCATCAGTGGCTACACCTTC